This T cell receptor beta chain was obtained from a study of identical twins. Healthy Caucasians alone served as donors. TCRdb itself ran the 5' RACE reads through MiXCR, one entry per CDR3 protein. In the table there are approximately 260,000 distinct CDR3 sequences, about 8.3% of which are singletons. Worth noting for this clonotype: No antigen is known for it.

Study outcomes and limitations: Models, which agreed with sharing between unrelated individuals, nonetheless underestimated the out-of-frame TCR alpha sharing seen in monozygotic twins. Out-of-frame alpha sequences shared between twins exhibited an excess of low generation probability.

The sample was also linked to a second study, of yellow fever vaccine responses in identical twins.

The TCR comes from a young woman in good health. Material for sequencing was CD8+ T cells sorted from blood.

The CDR3 loop is CAISGPYFKADTQYF. As DNA, the CDR3 is TGTGCCATCAGTGGCCCATACTTTAAGGCAGATACGCAGTATTTT. The chain has TRBV10-3 and TRBJ2-3, with unresolved D. Trimming removed 4 bases from V and 4 bases from J, with 15 bases in between. CDR3 size: 15 residues. Germline CDR1 reads ENHRY; CDR2 reads SYGVKD.